This T cell receptor (beta chain) stems from a study of blood T cell repertoires in COVID-19. In the authors' workflow: The authors estimated nucleated cell counts from reference gene primer amplification. The protocol was immunoSEQ multiplex PCR, while the TCRdb copy is restricted to in-frame clones and leaves out a portion. That table is the source of V, J and clone size, and D and trimming were worked out from the DNA. The sample lists approximately 220,000 clones; approximately 80% were seen once. The trim removed 10 bases at V and 0 bases at J, leaving 5 bases unmatched. Per the germline V gene, CDR1 is ENHRY and CDR2 is SYGVKD. This CDR3 contains 14 residues.

This TCR was sampled from a man in his forties with acute or convalescent COVID-19. Sample: peripheral blood. V is TRBV10-3 and J is TRBJ2-5; TRBD2 agrees at 10 bases. The CDR3 region is CATSGGAYQETQYF. The CDR3 DNA reads TGTGCCACCAGCGGGGGGGCGTACCAAGAGACCCAGTACTTC.